These 29 T cell receptor beta chains originate from one sample sequenced in a study of blood T cell repertoires in COVID-19. Sequenced by immunoSEQ multiplex PCR; TCRdb stores in-frame clones only, minus some. The data show 200,000 or so clones, approximately 81% seen once. Sequencing used peripheral blood. The receptors come from a woman aged 55-70 years who had recovered from COVID-19.

CDR3 coding DNA: TGTGCCAGCAGCACTGGGCCGGGACAGGGGCAGGAAGGAGGCTACACCTTC. Encoded protein: CASSTGPGQGQEGGYTF. The chain couples TRBV7-9 to TRBJ1-2, with 10 bases identical to TRBD1. The CDR3 runs to 17 residues. V gave up 5 bases and J gave up 8 bases; unmatched junction bases: 17. Germline lookup yields CDR1 SEHNR and CDR2 FQNEAQ (reference sequence).

The chain couples TRBV6-1 to TRBJ2-7, with TRBD2 matching over 7 bases. The germline V gene has CDR1 MNHNS and CDR2 SASEGT. This CDR3 has 15 amino acids. V shed 1 base, J shed 2 bases, and the junction held 5 bases outside the gene matches. The CDR3 here is CASSEDPLATYEQYF. CDR3 bases: TGTGCCAGCAGTGAAGACCCACTAGCGACCTACGAGCAGTACTTC.

The rearrangement joins TRBV5-1 to TRBJ1-3; maybe TRBD1 (5 bases). The germline V gene encodes CDR1 SGHRS and CDR2 YFSETQ. Deletions cut 0 bases from V and 4 bases from J, with 14 bases between. The CDR3 length is 16 residues. This chain's CDR3 is CASSLEGLPMGNTIYF. The CDR3, as DNA: TGCGCCAGCAGCTTGGAGGGACTGCCTATGGGAAACACCATATATTTT.

The CDR3 protein is CASSQAGTGGLETQYF. In DNA, the CDR3 is TGTGCCAGCAGCCAAGCGGGCACGGGGGGGCTAGAGACCCAGTACTTC. The V gene is TRBV3-1 (or the pseudogene TRBV3-2), the J gene TRBJ2-5; 8 bases align to TRBD2. V lost 1 base and J lost 4; bases outside the gene matches: 8. This CDR3 region has 16 residues. Germline CDR1 and CDR2: LGHDT and YNNKEL (reference sequence).

V gene TRBV7-3 combines with J gene TRBJ1-1; a weak D match, TRBD1 (6 bases). Germline V gene lookup returns CDR1 SGHTA and CDR2 FQGTGA. The CDR3 extends over 13 amino acids. The V end lost 5 bases, the J end lost 8 bases, and 15 bases lay between the germline ends. CDR3 region: CASSLKSGTEAFF. As DNA, the CDR3 is TGTGCCAGCAGCCTAAAATCCGGGACAGAAGCTTTCTTT.

Regarding this clone: A junction end diverges from the germline sequence, so it may reflect a read error. V is TRBV5-1 and J is TRBJ2-3; 10 bases agree with TRBD1. The CDR3 spans 16 residues. Germline values: CDR1 SGHRS, CDR2 YFSETQ. CDR3 sequence reads: CASSLHRDRGRDTQYF. The CDR3 region has the DNA TGTGCCAGCAGCTTGCACCGGGACAGGGGAAGAGATACGCAGTATTTT.

The chain uses TRBV19 and TRBJ2-7; TRBD1 matches at 7 bases. The V gene's germline CDR1 is LNHDA and CDR2 SQIVND (reference sequence). Trimming cost V 4 bases and J 2 bases; bases outside gene matches: 5. The CDR3 totals 14 residues. DNA of the CDR3: TGTGCCAGTAGTAGCCTGGGGACAGCCTACGAGCAGTACTTC. Translating it yields CASSSLGTAYEQYF.

The V call is TRBV5-1, the J call TRBJ2-5; no definite D call. Trimming pared 1 base from V and 5 bases from J, leaving 6 bases between. This CDR3 has 12 residues. The germline CDR1 and CDR2 sequences are SGHRS and YFSETQ. CDR3 nucleotides: TGCGCCAGCAGCTTGACCGGGGAGACCCAGTACTTC. Translated, it gives CASSLTGETQYF.

The chain couples TRBV3-1 (or the pseudogene TRBV3-2) to TRBJ2-5; TRBD1 matches at 7 bases. The V segment lost 3 bases and the J segment 6 bases; nucleotides outside the gene matches: 7. The CDR3 is made up of 14 amino acids. The V gene's germline CDR1 is LGHDT and CDR2 YNNKEL (reference sequence). CDR3 bases: TGTGCCAGCAGCCACGAATCGACAGGGCAGACCCAGTACTTC. Translating gives CASSHESTGQTQYF.

This sequence joins TRBV11-3 and TRBJ2-7; no clear D gene. Trimming removed 1 base from V and 2 bases from J, with 12 bases in between. CDR1 and CDR2 (germline): SGHNT, YENEEA. The CDR3 is made up of 15 amino acids. CDR3 in amino acids: CASSLGMLGPYEQYF. In DNA, the CDR3 is TGTGCCAGCAGCTTAGGGATGCTGGGCCCCTACGAGCAGTACTTC.

This clone was picked up one time. The CDR3 DNA sequence: TGTGCCAGCAGTTACTCGACAGGGGGCGCAGGAGATACGCAGTATTTT. This sequence encodes CASSYSTGGAGDTQYF. This rearrangement joins TRBV6-2 or TRBV6-3 to TRBJ2-3, with TRBD1 identical over 10 bases. Unmatched junction bases numbered 5, after V lost 0 bases and J lost 5 bases. CDR1 is MNHEY, CDR2 SVGEGT, per germline. The CDR3 is 16 residues long.

This clone occurred a few times. The chain couples TRBV7-6 to TRBJ1-6; 10 bases map to TRBD1. The CDR3 is 17 residues long. CDR1 and CDR2 (germline): SGHVS, FNYEAQ. V gave up 4 bases and J gave up 7 bases; unmatched junction bases: 10. The CDR3 region has the DNA TGTGCCAGCAGCTCCCTCCCAACGGGACAGGGGAATTCACCCCTCCACTTT. Protein product: CASSSLPTGQGNSPLHF.

The gene calls are TRBV20-1 and TRBJ1-2; D is possibly TRBD1 (6 bases). Germline lookup yields CDR1 DFQATT and CDR2 SNEGSKA (reference sequence). Trimming pared 7 bases from V and 8 bases from J, leaving 14 bases between. The CDR3 length is 11 residues. The DNA of the CDR3 is TGCAGTGGGGGGCAGTGGAACGGCTACACCTTC. The encoded protein is CSGGQWNGYTF.

The V and J genes are TRBV5-1 and TRBJ1-1; D is undetermined. V was shortened by 0 bases and J by 0 bases, with 6 bases between the two germline ends. The CDR3 consists of 14 residues. The germline CDR1 and CDR2 sequences are SGHRS and YFSETQ. The CDR3 sequence: CASSLDFVNTEAFF. DNA of the CDR3: TGCGCCAGCAGCTTGGATTTCGTGAACACTGAAGCTTTCTTT.

V and J are TRBV9 and TRBJ1-4; 9 bases line up with TRBD1. This CDR3 contains 14 residues. V lost 4 bases to trimming and J lost 5 bases; unmatched junction nucleotides: 3. The germline gives CDR1 SGDLS, CDR2 YYNGEE. The CDR3: CASSFGQGNEKLFF. DNA for the CDR3: TGTGCCAGCAGCTTTGGACAGGGGAATGAAAAACTGTTTTTT.

In its sample, this clone was seen once. The chain uses TRBV3-1 (or the pseudogene TRBV3-2) and TRBJ1-2, with 7 bases matching TRBD1. The CDR3 has 11 residues. The J segment lost 5 bases and the V segment lost 8 bases, leaving 2 bases of the junction unmatched. Germline assignment: CDR1 LGHDT and CDR2 YNNKEL (reference sequence). CDR3: CASGTAYGYTF. Written as DNA, the CDR3 is TGTGCCAGCGGGACAGCATATGGCTACACCTTC.

The J gene is TRBJ2-5, the V gene TRBV3-1 (or the pseudogene TRBV3-2); possible D gene TRBD2, 6 bases. V lost 6 bases and J lost 1, with 15 bases in between. The CDR3 covers 15 residues. Germline V gene data show CDR1 as LGHDT and CDR2 as YNNKEL (reference sequence). The CDR3 sequence: CASSKGGNIQETQYF. The CDR3 DNA reads TGTGCCAGCAGTAAAGGAGGGAATATCCAAGAGACCCAGTACTTC.

The chain recombines TRBV7-2 with TRBJ1-5; weak D call: TRBD1 (6 bases). V was clipped by 5 bases and J by 0 bases, with 14 bases between them. This CDR3 has 16 amino acids. The V gene's germline CDR1 is SGHTA and CDR2 FQGNSA. The CDR3 DNA follows: TGTGCCAGCAGCCTGACAGGATATTATAGCAATCAGCCCCAGCATTTT. Its translation is CASSLTGYYSNQPQHF.

The chain uses TRBV11-2 and TRBJ1-2; D may be TRBD1 (6 bases). Looked up from germline, CDR1 is SGHAT and CDR2 is FQNNGV. V dropped 1 base and J dropped 8 bases, with 17 bases sitting between them. This CDR3 comprises 15 residues. The CDR3 reads CASSLGTGMLPGYTF. As DNA, the CDR3 is TGTGCCAGCAGCTTAGGTACAGGGATGTTGCCGGGCTACACCTTC.

This sequence joins TRBV30 and TRBJ1-6; 11 bases are a match to TRBD1. Looked up from germline, CDR1 is GTSNPN and CDR2 is SVGIG (reference sequence). This CDR3 is built from 15 residues. V trimming: 3 bases; J trimming: 6 bases; junction bases outside the gene matches: 4. CDR3 protein: CAWSAGTGGNSPLHF. As DNA, the CDR3 is TGTGCCTGGAGCGCCGGGACAGGGGGTAATTCACCCCTCCACTTT.

This clone showed up just a few times. An end of the junction does not agree with germline; a read error may underlie this. The J gene is TRBJ2-1, the V gene TRBV6-1, with TRBD2 matching 15 bases. The CDR3 consists of 17 residues. Germline CDR1 is MNHNS and CDR2 is SASEGT. The CDR3 sequence is CASTEWTSGGAYNEQFF. CDR3 sequence (DNA): TGTGCCAGCACTGAATGGACTAGCGGGGGGGCCTACAATGAGCAGTTCTTC.

This clone is a singleton in its sample. This chain connects TRBV6-5 to TRBJ2-7; 12 positions match TRBD2. The germline gives CDR1 MNHEY, CDR2 SVGAGI. Germline trimming cut 6 bases from V and 6 bases from J; bases unmatched to any gene: 9. The CDR3 loop spans 15 amino acids. CDR3 in DNA: TGTGCCAGCAGCCGCAGACTAGCGGGGGCCGCCGAGCAGTACTTC. This codes for CASSRRLAGAAEQYF.

This clone has a handful of counts. The J gene is TRBJ1-1, the V gene TRBV7-8, with 11 positions matching TRBD1. The CDR3 length is 14 residues. CDR1 is SGHVS, CDR2 FQNEAQ, per germline. After removal of 5 bases from V and 6 bases from J, the junction contained 5 bases not matched to a gene. The CDR3 is CASSRDRGAPEAFF. DNA of the CDR3: TGTGCCAGCAGCCGGGACAGGGGGGCCCCTGAAGCTTTCTTT.

V and J are TRBV5-6 and TRBJ1-1, with 11 bases matching TRBD1. This CDR3 has 14 residues. CDR1 and CDR2 from the germline V gene are SGHDT and YYEEEE. J was trimmed by 7 bases and V by 2 bases; bases with no gene match: 4. This chain's CDR3 is CASSFWTGGDEAFF. CDR3 DNA sequence: TGTGCCAGCAGCTTTTGGACAGGGGGCGATGAAGCTTTCTTT. Using reference TRBV5-6 and TRBJ1-1 for the parts outside the CDR3, the full variable domain is DAGVTQSPTHLIKTRGQQVTLRCSPKSGHDTVSWYQQALGQGPQFIFQYYEEEERQRGNFPDRFSGHQFPNYSSELNVNALLLGDSALYLCASSFWTGGDEAFFGQGTRLTVV.

This chain joins TRBV7-6 and TRBJ2-2; no definite D call. Germline V gene lookup returns CDR1 SGHVS and CDR2 FNYEAQ. The CDR3 is 13 residues long. With 1 base removed from V and 5 bases from J, the gap between germline ends came to 5 bases. The DNA of the CDR3 is TGTGCCAGCAGCTTAGGTAGAACCGGGGAGCTGTTTTTT. It is translated as CASSLGRTGELFF.

The J gene is TRBJ2-3, the V gene TRBV7-3, with a weak D call TRBD2 (6 bases). The germline V and J ends were trimmed by 5 bases and 5 bases, with 11 bases remaining between them. This CDR3 spans 13 amino acids. Germline CDR1 is SGHTA and CDR2 is FQGTGA. The CDR3 bases are TGTGCCAGCAGCGGCCCGGGAGAAGATACGCAGTATTTT. As protein: CASSGPGEDTQYF.

CDR3 region: CASSLGGLAGYNEQFF. The CDR3 DNA follows: TGCGCCAGCAGCTTGGGCGGACTAGCGGGGTACAATGAGCAGTTCTTC. This chain uses TRBV5-1 with TRBJ2-1, with TRBD2 matching over 12 bases. With 0 bases clipped from V and 4 bases from J, the junction kept 2 bases outside the gene matches. The germline V gene encodes CDR1 SGHRS and CDR2 YFSETQ. The CDR3 is 16 amino acids.

The chain employs TRBV16 and TRBJ1-5; possible D gene TRBD1, 6 bases. With 4 bases removed from V and 9 bases from J, the gap between germline ends came to 13 bases. Germline V lookup: CDR1 KGHSY, CDR2 FQNENV. The CDR3 is made up of 13 amino acids. The CDR3 nucleotides are TGTGCCAGCAGCCTGACAGGTCGTTCGCCCCAGCATTTT. Translating it yields CASSLTGRSPQHF.

The V call is TRBV12-3 or TRBV12-4, the J call TRBJ1-2, with 7 bases matching TRBD1. The CDR3 spans 13 residues. With 7 bases clipped from V and 4 bases from J, the junction kept 6 bases outside the gene matches. The CDR3 bases are TGTGCCAGCAAGACAGGGAGCGGCTATGGCTACACCTTC. Amino acid sequence: CASKTGSGYGYTF.